The entry below gives a single T cell receptor (beta chain) sequence along with its context. Its antigen is unknown. Germline V lookup: CDR1 LGHNA, CDR2 YSLEER. This CDR3 region has 15 residues. Trimming shortened V by 0 bases and J by 2 bases, and 8 bases separated the two germline ends. This sample was taken from a study of early T cells in non-severe SARS-CoV-2 infection. Turning to the study itself: Unsorted whole-blood RNA was sequenced in bulk, leaving chains unpaired.

General observations from the study: VDJdb matching skewed toward anti-spike CD8 responses, missing private and CD4 specificities.

Individual cDNA molecules were tagged with unique molecular identifiers, the study reported. TCRdb fed the 5' RACE reads into MiXCR, producing one record per CDR3 protein. The data contain 70,000 to 90,000 distinct CDR3 sequences, about 15% of them seen just once; the ten biggest clones take up approximately 6%. This TCR was sampled from an adult who was a healthcare worker with PCR-confirmed SARS-CoV-2 infection or an uninfected control (not recorded which). The V call is TRBV4-3, the J call TRBJ1-5; D is uncertain. Material: whole blood. The CDR3 region is CASSQDLTRNQPQHF. The CDR3 nucleotides are TGCGCCAGCAGCCAAGATCTGACCCGCAATCAGCCCCAGCATTTT.